This TCR beta chain was recovered during a study of T cell responses to AZD1222 COVID-19 vaccine. General observations from the study: In the spike-specific TCR repertoire, nearly half reportedly target unmutated variant regions.

The germline CDR1 and CDR2 sequences are SGHTA and FQGNSA. V lost 4 bases, J lost 6 bases, and 13 bases lay in between. The CDR3 is made up of 14 amino acids. Turning to this clone: Its specificity is not known.

Repertoires were generated with immunoSEQ multiplex PCR, while TCRdb's copy carries only in-frame clones and drops some. The table lists roughly 160,000 clones, roughly 89% of them singletons. This sequence was found in an adult in good health. The chain links TRBV7-2 to TRBJ1-5; TRBD1 might be the D (5 bases). The material sequenced was peripheral blood, taken on day 0 of AZD1222 vaccination. In nucleotides, the CDR3 is TGTGCCAGCAGCTCTGGTGGGGGGGGTCAGCCCCAGCATTTT. Encoded protein: CASSSGGGGQPQHF.